The rows below give T cell receptor beta chains drawn from one sample of a study of molecular identifiers for immune sequencing clone quantification. Each CDR3 protein is one row after TCRdb ran MiXCR on the PCR reads. The repertoire consists of about 510,000 distinct CDR3 sequences, with 20% to 25% occurring once and the leading ten covering 0.84%. Sequencing used naive CD8+ T cells from blood, with Jurkat cell RNA spiked in. Receptors originate from a human donor in good health. Some libraries in this study had Jurkat cell RNA spiked in. Each CDR3 is given with its conserved first and last residue. Each record gives: V gene, J gene, D gene, clone size, CDR3 DNA, CDR3 protein. D genes are given only for firm matches. Not all rows give a size; the values are once, few, many and, for expanded clones, a class.

>TRBV6-2/TRBV6-3|TRBJ2-7|TRBD2|NA
TGTGCCAGCAGCCGGACTAGCGGGAGGTCCTACGAGCAGTACTTC
CASSRTSGRSYEQYF
>TRBV3-1|TRBJ2-5|NA|few
TGTGCCAGCCGCTACCTCGACCAAGAGACCCAGTACTTC
CASRYLDQETQYF
>TRBV27|TRBJ2-1|NA|NA
TGTGCCAGCAGTTTTCCAGGGGTTAGTAATGAGCAGTTCTTC
CASSFPGVSNEQFF
>TRBV7-6|TRBJ1-5|NA|many
TGTGCCAGCAGCTTTCCGTTAGACGGGGGGGCTCCTAGCAATCAGCCCCAGCATTTT
CASSFPLDGGAPSNQPQHF
>TRBV6-2/TRBV6-3|TRBJ1-5|NA|many
TGTGCCAGCAGTTACTCTGGCGATAGCAATCAGCCCCAGCATTTT
CASSYSGDSNQPQHF
>TRBV24-1|TRBJ1-1|NA|many
TGTGCCACCAGTGATGGGGGCAAGGCTTTCTTT
CATSDGGKAFF
>TRBV4-3|TRBJ2-7|NA|many
TGCGCCAGCAGCCCCCGGGTCTTGGGCGAGCAGTACTTC
CASSPRVLGEQYF
>TRBV11-1|TRBJ1-1|NA|NA
TGTGCCAGCAGCTTAGTCGTGGGTGTTGAAGCTTTCTTT
CASSLVVGVEAFF
>TRBV20-1|TRBJ2-3|TRBD1|many
TGCAGTGCTAGAGATCAGGGACAGGGTGGAATTAGCACAGATACGCAGTATTTT
CSARDQGQGGISTDTQYF
>TRBV6-6|TRBJ2-5|TRBD2|few
TGTGCCAGCAGTTCCGATCCCGTTTTAGCGGGATCGGAGACCCAGTACTTC
CASSSDPVLAGSETQYF
>TRBV20-1|TRBJ2-1|TRBD2|NA
TGCAGTGCTAGACCCCCCGCCGGACTAGCACGCGGCTGGAATGAGCAGTTCTTC
CSARPPAGLARGWNEQFF
>TRBV6-2/TRBV6-3|TRBJ2-7|NA|many
TGTGCCAGCAGTCCAATGGTCTACGAGCAGTACTTC
CASSPMVYEQYF
>TRBV9|TRBJ2-3|TRBD2|NA
TGTGCCAGCAGCGGTGGACTAGCGGGGGGGCCGAGCCCAGATACGCAGTGTTTT
CASSGGLAGGPSPDTQCF
>TRBV29-1|TRBJ2-7|NA|many
TGCAGCGTTGAATGGTCTGATCTGGGGGACGAGCAGTACTTC
CSVEWSDLGDEQYF
>TRBV7-2|TRBJ2-7|TRBD1|many
TGTGCCAGCAGCCCGGGACAGGGAAGCGAGCAGTACTTC
CASSPGQGSEQYF
>TRBV18|TRBJ2-1|TRBD1|NA
TGTGCCAGCTCAACAAACTCGGGACAGGGCGATGAGCAGTTCTTC
CASSTNSGQGDEQFF
>TRBV12-3/TRBV12-4|TRBJ2-5|NA|few
TGTGCCAGCACGGGATCGGAGCAAGAGACCCAGTACTTC
CASTGSEQETQYF
>TRBV5-8|TRBJ2-7|TRBD1|NA
TGTGCCAGCAGCTGGGGGACAGGGGTCTCCTACGAGCAGTACTTC
CASSWGTGVSYEQYF
>TRBV7-9|TRBJ1-4|TRBD1|many
TGTGCCAGCAGCGAAGGGACAGGGAGCGAAAAACTGTTTTTT
CASSEGTGSEKLFF
>TRBV6-5|TRBJ1-1|NA|many
TGTGCCAGCAGTTACTACGGGAACACTGAAGCTTTCTTT
CASSYYGNTEAFF
>TRBV30|TRBJ1-1|NA|many
TGTGCCTGGAATAAGGAAAGGGTAAACACTGAAGCTTTCTTT
CAWNKERVNTEAFF
>TRBV20-1|TRBJ2-2|NA|many
TGCAGTGCTAGAGATCGTGACGACCTCCCCGAGACCGGGGAGCTGTTTTTT
CSARDRDDLPETGELFF
>TRBV7-9|TRBJ2-3|NA|NA
TGTGCCAGCAGCCGCTGGGGGGAGACAGATACGCAGTATTTT
CASSRWGETDTQYF
>TRBV6-5|TRBJ1-1|TRBD1|many
TGTGCCAGCAATGGAGCAGGGGGTGGAAACACTGAAGCTTTCTTT
CASNGAGGGNTEAFF
>TRBV7-6|TRBJ2-1|TRBD2|NA
TGTGCCAGCAGTCTCATTCCGGGACTAGCGGGGGGGAGCTCCTACAATGAGCAGTTCTTC
CASSLIPGLAGGSSYNEQFF
>TRBV7-9|TRBJ1-1|NA|few
TGTGCCAGCAGCATACCCTCAGAGAACACTGAAGCTTTCTTT
CASSIPSENTEAFF